The rows below give T cell receptor beta chains drawn from one sample of a study of response to subunit inactivated influenza vaccine. Each CDR3 protein gets one entry after TCRdb re-called the RT-PCR reads with MiXCR. The sample has roughly 620,000 distinct CDR3 sequences, approximately 10% seen once; the top ten hold approximately 10%. In addition, the sample was reused for a study of T cells expressing NK-cell markers.

The sample in question was PBMCs from blood, obtained on the day of vaccination. These receptors were taken from a man in his fifties or sixties who received an inactivated influenza vaccine. The conserved cysteine and the conserved F or W are not part of the CDR3 here. Fields, in order: D gene, J gene, V gene, CDR3 protein. A D gene is named only where the DNA matches it firmly.

. TRBJ2-7 TRBV5-1 ASSLGTIVHEQY
. TRBJ2-1 TRBV12-3/TRBV12-4 ASSFGPYNEQF
TRBD1 TRBJ2-1 TRBV14 ASSQEMGQGASREQF
TRBD2 TRBJ2-3 TRBV28 ASSFNGLGEDTQY
TRBD2 TRBJ2-1 TRBV5-1 ASSLETSLVNEQF
. TRBJ1-5 TRBV20-1 SARVPGQGDQPQH
. TRBJ1-2 TRBV20-1 SAVQGFDRYT
. TRBJ1-3 TRBV11-2 ASSRIRGSGNTIY
. TRBJ1-2 TRBV5-1 ASSLDSHYGYT
TRBD1 TRBJ2-4 TRBV28 ASSLTGVGKNIQY
TRBD2 TRBJ2-7 TRBV5-1 ASSLSGGQTYEQY
. TRBJ2-1 TRBV6-2/TRBV6-3 ASSYEWGSHNEQF
. TRBJ2-6 TRBV10-3 AISPGASGANVLT
. TRBJ1-3 TRBV12-3/TRBV12-4 ASSLGTEGNTIY
TRBD1 TRBJ1-6 TRBV12-3/TRBV12-4 ASSLARTGYSPLH
TRBD1 TRBJ1-4 TRBV11-2 ASSLEPTGGGYGKLF
. TRBJ2-1 TRBV24-1 ATGTPVGEQF
TRBD1 TRBJ2-3 TRBV4-3 ASSQGKGQGTDTQY
TRBD1 TRBJ2-5 TRBV12-3/TRBV12-4 ASSLVLTGGLLKPQETQY
TRBD1 TRBJ1-1 TRBV6-1 ASSEAGTGMGTEAF
TRBD1 TRBJ2-5 TRBV5-1 ASSQKTGLETQY
TRBD2 TRBJ2-5 TRBV5-6 ASSFSGSSQETQY
. TRBJ2-7 TRBV10-3 AISDPGARYEQY